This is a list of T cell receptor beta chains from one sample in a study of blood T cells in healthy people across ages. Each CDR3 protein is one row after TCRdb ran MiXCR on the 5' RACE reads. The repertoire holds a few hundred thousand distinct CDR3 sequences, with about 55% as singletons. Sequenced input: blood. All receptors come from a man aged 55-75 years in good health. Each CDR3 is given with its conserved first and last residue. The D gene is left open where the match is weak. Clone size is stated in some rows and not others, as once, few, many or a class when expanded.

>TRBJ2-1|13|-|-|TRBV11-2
CASSADREDEQFF
TGTGCCAGCAGCGCCGACAGGGAGGATGAGCAGTTCTTC
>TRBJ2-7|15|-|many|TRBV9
CASSALGTASYEQYF
TGTGCCAGCAGCGCCCTCGGGACGGCTAGCTACGAGCAGTACTTC
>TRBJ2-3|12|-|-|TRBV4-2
CASSQDVSPQYF
TGTGCCAGCAGCCAAGATGTGAGTCCGCAGTATTTT
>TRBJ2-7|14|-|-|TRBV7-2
CASSLVEGSGEQYF
TGTGCCAGCAGCTTAGTAGAGGGATCGGGCGAGCAGTACTTC
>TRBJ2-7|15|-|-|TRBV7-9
CASSSRDRKTYEQYF
TGTGCCAGCAGCTCCCGGGACCGAAAAACCTACGAGCAGTACTTC
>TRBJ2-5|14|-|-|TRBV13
CASSPGTGPETQYF
TGTGCCAGCAGCCCGGGGACTGGACCGGAGACCCAGTACTTC
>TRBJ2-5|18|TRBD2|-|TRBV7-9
CASSYLPGLAGGGNEQYF
TGTGCCAGCAGCTACCTGCCTGGACTAGCGGGAGGAGGAAATGAGCAGTACTTC
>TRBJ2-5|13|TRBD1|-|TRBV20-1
CSARIQGQSEQYF
TGCAGTGCTAGAATTCAGGGACAGAGTGAGCAGTACTTC
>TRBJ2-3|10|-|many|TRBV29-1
CSVRTDTQYF
TGCAGCGTTCGAACAGATACGCAGTATTTT
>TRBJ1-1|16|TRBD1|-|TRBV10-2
CASLRGQGFWDTEAFF
TGCGCCAGCCTAAGGGGACAGGGGTTTTGGGACACTGAAGCTTTCTTT
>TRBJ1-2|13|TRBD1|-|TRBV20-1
CSASLDRELGYTF
TGCAGTGCTAGCCTAGACAGGGAGCTTGGCTACACCTTC
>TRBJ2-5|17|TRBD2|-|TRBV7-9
CASSLERAGYPAETQYF
TGTGCCAGCAGCTTAGAACGAGCGGGATACCCAGCCGAGACCCAGTACTTC
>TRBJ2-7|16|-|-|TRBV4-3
CASCQDLGAPSYEQYF
TGCGCCAGCTGCCAAGATCTAGGGGCCCCCTCCTACGAGCAGTACTTC
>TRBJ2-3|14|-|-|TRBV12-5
CASGSLRPLLTRYF
TGTGCTAGTGGCTCCCTCAGGCCGCTCCTTACGCGGTATTTT
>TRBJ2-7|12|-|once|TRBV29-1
CSVLRGGDEQYF
TGCAGCGTTCTGAGGGGGGGTGACGAGCAGTACTTC
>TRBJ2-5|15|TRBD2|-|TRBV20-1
CSARPGTSGGGGQYF
TGCAGTGCTAGACCAGGGACTAGCGGGGGGGGTGGGCAGTACTTC
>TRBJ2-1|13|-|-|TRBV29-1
CSVAGITYNEQFF
TGCAGCGTTGCTGGGATCACCTACAATGAGCAGTTCTTC
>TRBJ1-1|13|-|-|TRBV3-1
CASSERGGTEAFF
TGTGCCAGCAGCGAAAGGGGTGGCACTGAAGCTTTCTTT
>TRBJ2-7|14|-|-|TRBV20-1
CSALVPGSYNEQYF
TGCAGTGCGCTCGTACCAGGCTCCTACAATGAGCAGTACTTC
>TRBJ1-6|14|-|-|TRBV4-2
CASSQDTNNSPLHF
TGTGCCAGCAGCCAAGATACGAATAATTCACCCCTCCACTTT
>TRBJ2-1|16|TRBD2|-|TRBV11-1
CASSYSGSYLYNEQFF
TGTGCCAGCAGCTACAGCGGGAGTTACCTTTACAATGAGCAGTTCTTC
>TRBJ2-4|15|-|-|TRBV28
CASRQGGGAKNIQYF
TGTGCCAGCAGACAGGGTGGAGGAGCCAAAAACATTCAGTACTTC
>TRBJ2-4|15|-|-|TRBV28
CASSLGGGGKNIQYF
TGTGCCAGCAGTTTAGGGGGCGGGGGCAAAAACATTCAGTACTTC
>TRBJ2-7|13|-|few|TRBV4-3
CASSQDWGLEQYF
TGCGCCAGCAGCCAAGATTGGGGGCTCGAGCAGTACTTC
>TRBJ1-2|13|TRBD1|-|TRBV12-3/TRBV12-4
CASSPGQGVGCTF
TGTGCCAGCAGTCCGGGACAGGGGGTGGGCTGCACCTTC
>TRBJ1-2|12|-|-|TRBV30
CAWSPDTYGYTF
TGTGCCTGGAGTCCGGACACCTATGGCTACACCTTC
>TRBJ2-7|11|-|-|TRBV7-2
CASSSGLRQYF
TGTGCCAGCAGCTCGGGTCTGCGGCAGTACTTC
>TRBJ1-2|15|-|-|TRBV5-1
CASGFRDKLIYGYTF
TGCGCCAGCGGCTTTCGGGACAAGTTGATCTATGGCTACACCTTC
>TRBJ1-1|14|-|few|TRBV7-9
CASSLGQENTEAFF
TGTGCCAGCAGCTTAGGACAGGAGAACACTGAAGCTTTCTTT
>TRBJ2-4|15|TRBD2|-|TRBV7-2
CASSLGAGVPNEQYF
TGTGCCAGCAGCTTAGGAGCGGGAGTCCCGAATGAGCAGTACTTC
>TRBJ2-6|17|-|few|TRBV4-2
CASSQGTGGSGANVLTF
TGTGCCAGCAGCCAAGGCACCGGGGGCTCTGGGGCCAACGTCCTGACTTTC
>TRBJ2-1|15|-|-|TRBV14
CASSPFRALYNEQFF
TGTGCCAGCAGCCCATTCAGAGCCCTGTACAATGAGCAGTTCTTC
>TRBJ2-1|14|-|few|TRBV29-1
CSVGSVVVGNEQFF
TGCAGCGTTGGAAGTGTGGTCGTTGGGAATGAGCAGTTCTTC
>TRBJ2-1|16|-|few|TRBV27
CASSSIAGGSYNEQFF
TGTGCCAGCAGTTCCATCGCTGGGGGATCCTACAATGAGCAGTTCTTC
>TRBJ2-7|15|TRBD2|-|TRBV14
CASSRAGGKTYERYF
TGTGCCAGCAGCCGCGCGGGAGGGAAAACCTACGAGCGGTACTTC
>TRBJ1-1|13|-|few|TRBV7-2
CASSVQGYAEAFF
TGTGCCAGCAGCGTACAGGGATACGCTGAAGCTTTCTTT
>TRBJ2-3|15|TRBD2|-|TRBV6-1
CASSKLLAGSDTQYF
TGTGCCAGCAGTAAGTTACTAGCGGGTTCAGATACGCAGTATTTT
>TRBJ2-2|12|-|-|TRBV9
CASSANAGELFF
TGTGCCAGCAGCGCCAATGCCGGGGAGCTGTTTTTT
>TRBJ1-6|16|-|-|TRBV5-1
CASSSTVRGNNSPLHF
TGCGCCAGCAGCTCAACCGTCCGGGGGAATAATTCACCCCTCCACTTT
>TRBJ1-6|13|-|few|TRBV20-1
CSAQGALNSPLHF
TGCAGTGCGCAGGGAGCTCTTAATTCACCCCTCCACTTT
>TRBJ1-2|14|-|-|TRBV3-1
CASSQDLGPYGYTF
TGTGCCAGCAGCCAAGATCTGGGCCCGTATGGCTACACCTTC
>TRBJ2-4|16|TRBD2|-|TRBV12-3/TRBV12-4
CASSWERGVAKNIQYF
TGTGCCAGCAGTTGGGAGCGGGGCGTAGCCAAAAACATTCAGTACTTC
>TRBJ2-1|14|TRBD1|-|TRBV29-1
CSAGDRRNYNKQFF
TGCAGCGCTGGGGACAGGAGAAACTACAATAAGCAGTTCTTC
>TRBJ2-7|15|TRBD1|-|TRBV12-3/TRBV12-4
CASRSGTGGHYEQYF
TGTGCCAGCAGGTCCGGGACAGGGGGACACTACGAGCAGTACTTC
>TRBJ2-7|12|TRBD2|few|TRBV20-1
CSARGEFYEQYF
TGCAGTGCTCGGGGGGAGTTCTACGAGCAGTACTTC
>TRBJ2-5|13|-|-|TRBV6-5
CASSSWNGETQYF
TGTGCCAGCAGTTCCTGGAATGGGGAGACCCAGTACTTC
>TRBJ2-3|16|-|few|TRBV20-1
CSARPVAGRRTSTQYF
TGCAGTGCTAGACCCGTAGCAGGGCGGCGTACAAGTACGCAGTATTTT
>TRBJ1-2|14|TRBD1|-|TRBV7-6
CASSLAAGGGGYTF
TGTGCCAGCAGCTTAGCGGCAGGGGGCGGTGGCTACACCTTC
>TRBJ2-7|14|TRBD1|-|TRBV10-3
CAISGGQGWDEQYF
TGTGCCATCAGTGGTGGACAGGGGTGGGACGAGCAGTACTTC
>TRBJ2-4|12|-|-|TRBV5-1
CASSPPSQIQYF
TGCGCCAGCAGCCCCCCCTCCCAGATTCAGTACTTC
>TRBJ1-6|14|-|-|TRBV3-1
CASSQAGGFQALHF
TGTGCCAGCAGCCAAGCGGGAGGCTTTCAGGCCCTCCACTTT